The clone carrying this TCR beta chain registers medium-sized by frequency. The read finishes 3 residues shy of the CDR3 end, and the germline J gene is used to complete it. CDR3 length: 13 residues. Trimming took 1 base from V and 2 from J, leaving 8 bases between them. Germline assignment: CDR1 SQVTM and CDR2 ANQGSEA. The sample originates from a study of T cells in women clearing cervical HPV infection. Across the study: Case blood was drawn when the lesion was first found; control blood after infection became undetectable. Cases' blood sampling followed lesion detection by median approximately 150 days (90 to 200).

TCRdb keeps only in-frame clones here, not all; method: immunoSEQ multiplex PCR. This sample's table has 20,000 to 25,000 clones. This receptor was identified in a woman aged 18 to 75 with a cervical HPV16 infection that either progressed to CIN3+ or cleared (not recorded which). Sequenced input: blood buffy coat. The V and J genes are TRBV29-1 and TRBJ1-1; the D is unclear. CDR3 residues: CSVEASVNTEAFF. The part of the CDR3 DNA that was read is TGCAGCGTTGAAGCGTCGGTAAACACTGAA.